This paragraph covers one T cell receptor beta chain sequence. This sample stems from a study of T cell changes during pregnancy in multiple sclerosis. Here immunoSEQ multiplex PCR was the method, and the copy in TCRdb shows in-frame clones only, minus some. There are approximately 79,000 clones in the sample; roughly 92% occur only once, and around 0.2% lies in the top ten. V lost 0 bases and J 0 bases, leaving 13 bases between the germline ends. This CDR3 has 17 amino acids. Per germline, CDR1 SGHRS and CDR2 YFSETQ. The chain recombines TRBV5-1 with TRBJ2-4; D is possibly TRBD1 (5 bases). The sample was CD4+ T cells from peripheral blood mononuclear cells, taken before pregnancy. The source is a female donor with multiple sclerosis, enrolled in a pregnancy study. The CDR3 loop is CASSLGDSTLAKNIQYF. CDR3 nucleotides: TGCGCCAGCAGCTTGGGAGACAGCACCCTAGCCAAAAACATTCAGTACTTC.